This T cell receptor beta chain was identified during a study of blood T cell repertoires in COVID-19. In the study overall: The United States, Italy and Spain were the sources of the acute and convalescent COVID-19 samples.

This CDR3 has 15 amino acids. Germline V CDR1 and CDR2: KGHSH, LQKENI. Trimming took off 3 bases at V and 5 bases at J, with 17 bases between the two ends. Original handling: Amplification from reference gene primers served as the basis for estimated nucleated cell counts. The data were produced by immunoSEQ multiplex PCR, yet TCRdb's version contains in-frame clones alone and is incomplete. V and J calls plus clone size are reproduced from that table; the DNA served to infer D and trimming. The sample lists 250,000 to 300,000 clones, about nine tenths occurring once. The rearrangement uses TRBV18 and TRBJ2-7; possibly TRBD1 for D (6 bases). Sequencing was done on a sample of peripheral blood. This receptor was identified in a woman aged 35 to 49 who had recovered from COVID-19. The CDR3 region is CASSPRSGDPNEQYF. The CDR3 DNA sequence: TGTGCCAGCTCACCCCGTTCAGGGGACCCTAACGAGCAGTACTTC.